This is a list of T cell receptor beta chains from one sample in a study of T cell repertoires in cytomegalovirus infection. TCRdb re-derived calls from the reads in MiXCR, one entry per CDR3 protein. The data show about 920,000 distinct CDR3 sequences, around 31% seen once. Antigens for these TCRs are unknown. Specimen: cultured CD8+ T cells from PBMCs, collected from culture after CMV antigen stimulation. The receptors here all came from a human donor in good health (CMV status not recorded). Some clones in this sample may be carry-over from other donors' samples. CDR3s include the opening cysteine and the closing phenylalanine or tryptophan. Fields, in order: clone size, D gene, V gene, J gene, CDR3 protein, CDR3 DNA. The D gene is left open where the match is weak. The size entry is marked missing in some rows and otherwise reads once, few, many or a size class.

abundance: .; d_gene: .; v_gene: TRBV12-3/TRBV12-4; j_gene: TRBJ1-1; CDR3aa: CASLTSSNTEAFF; CDR3nt: TGTGCCAGCCTCACCAGTTCGAACACTGAAGCTTTCTTT
abundance: .; d_gene: TRBD1; v_gene: TRBV6-2/TRBV6-3; j_gene: TRBJ1-6; CDR3aa: CASSYTGGGYNSPLHF; CDR3nt: TGTGCCAGCAGCTATACAGGGGGCGGCTATAATTCACCCCTCCACTTT
abundance: few; d_gene: .; v_gene: TRBV20-1; j_gene: TRBJ2-3; CDR3aa: CSARAPPTDNIFLDTQYF; CDR3nt: TGCAGTGCTAGAGCCCCACCGACGGACAATATTTTCTTAGATACGCAGTATTTT
abundance: many; d_gene: .; v_gene: TRBV7-2; j_gene: TRBJ2-3; CDR3aa: CASSLVGSDTQYF; CDR3nt: TGTGCCAGCAGCTTAGTTGGGTCAGATACGCAGTATTTT
abundance: few; d_gene: .; v_gene: TRBV6-1; j_gene: TRBJ2-7; CDR3aa: CASSESDISYEQYF; CDR3nt: TGTGCCAGCAGTGAGTCGGACATCTCCTACGAGCAGTACTTC
abundance: .; d_gene: TRBD1; v_gene: TRBV3-1; j_gene: TRBJ1-1; CDR3aa: CASSARDRGGEAFF; CDR3nt: TGTGCCAGCAGCGCCCGGGACAGGGGAGGTGAAGCTTTCTTT
abundance: .; d_gene: TRBD2; v_gene: TRBV6-5; j_gene: TRBJ2-1; CDR3aa: CASSYSSGGGFGGEQFF; CDR3nt: TGTGCCAGCAGTTACTCCTCTGGCGGGGGATTCGGCGGTGAGCAGTTCTTC
abundance: .; d_gene: TRBD2; v_gene: TRBV7-9; j_gene: TRBJ2-5; CDR3aa: CASSLVELAGKETQYF; CDR3nt: TGTGCCAGCAGCTTAGTAGAGCTAGCGGGTAAAGAGACCCAGTACTTC
abundance: few; d_gene: .; v_gene: TRBV7-9; j_gene: TRBJ2-1; CDR3aa: CASRRYSGNNEQFF; CDR3nt: TGTGCCAGCCGGCGCTATAGCGGAAACAATGAGCAGTTCTTC
abundance: .; d_gene: .; v_gene: TRBV2; j_gene: TRBJ2-7; CDR3aa: CASSEGGKMTYEQYF; CDR3nt: TGTGCCAGCAGTGAAGGAGGGAAGATGACCTACGAGCAGTACTTC
abundance: many; d_gene: .; v_gene: TRBV7-6; j_gene: TRBJ2-1; CDR3aa: CASSLQSDEQFF; CDR3nt: TGTGCCAGCAGCTTACAGTCGGATGAGCAGTTCTTC
abundance: few; d_gene: .; v_gene: TRBV7-3; j_gene: TRBJ1-4; CDR3aa: CASSPGGGPNEKLFF; CDR3nt: TGTGCCAGCAGCCCCGGAGGGGGACCTAATGAAAAACTGTTTTTT
abundance: .; d_gene: .; v_gene: TRBV7-9; j_gene: TRBJ2-1; CDR3aa: CASSLEQVSSSYNEQFF; CDR3nt: TGTGCCAGCAGCTTAGAACAGGTTTCGAGCTCCTACAATGAGCAGTTCTTC
abundance: .; d_gene: .; v_gene: TRBV12-3/TRBV12-4; j_gene: TRBJ2-1; CDR3aa: CARRLAEEQFF; CDR3nt: TGTGCCAGAAGGCTAGCAGAGGAGCAGTTCTTC
abundance: .; d_gene: .; v_gene: TRBV6-5; j_gene: TRBJ2-2; CDR3aa: CASSYFASRANTGELFF; CDR3nt: TGTGCCAGCAGTTACTTCGCCTCCAGGGCCAACACCGGGGAGCTGTTTTTT
abundance: few; d_gene: .; v_gene: TRBV12-5; j_gene: TRBJ1-2; CDR3aa: CASGSDSYGYTF; CDR3nt: TGTGCTAGTGGTTCAGACAGCTATGGCTACACCTTC
abundance: once; d_gene: .; v_gene: TRBV6-1; j_gene: TRBJ2-7; CDR3aa: CASSEEGISYEQYF; CDR3nt: TGTGCCAGCAGTGAAGAGGGGATTAGCTACGAGCAGTACTTC
abundance: few; d_gene: .; v_gene: TRBV5-1; j_gene: TRBJ1-1; CDR3aa: CASSLAYGNTEAFF; CDR3nt: TGCGCCAGCAGCTTGGCGTACGGGAACACTGAAGCTTTCTTT
abundance: .; d_gene: TRBD1; v_gene: TRBV7-4; j_gene: TRBJ2-1; CDR3aa: CASNSPDRGPYNEQFF; CDR3nt: TGTGCCAGCAACTCACCAGACAGGGGACCCTACAATGAGCAGTTCTTC
abundance: .; d_gene: .; v_gene: TRBV25-1; j_gene: TRBJ2-7; CDR3aa: CASSSRGRDEQYF; CDR3nt: TGTGCCAGCAGCTCCCGCGGTAGAGACGAGCAGTACTTC
abundance: many; d_gene: .; v_gene: TRBV4-1; j_gene: TRBJ1-6; CDR3aa: CASSPLSDSPLHF; CDR3nt: TGCGCCAGCAGCCCCCTGTCGGATTCACCCCTCCACTTT
abundance: few; d_gene: TRBD1; v_gene: TRBV12-3/TRBV12-4; j_gene: TRBJ2-7; CDR3aa: CASSPDRDHYEQYF; CDR3nt: TGTGCCAGCAGTCCGGACAGGGACCACTACGAGCAGTACTTC
abundance: .; d_gene: TRBD1; v_gene: TRBV7-9; j_gene: TRBJ1-4; CDR3aa: CASSLADRANEKLFF; CDR3nt: TGTGCCAGCAGCTTAGCGGACAGGGCTAATGAAAAACTGTTTTTT
abundance: .; d_gene: .; v_gene: TRBV28; j_gene: TRBJ1-2; CDR3aa: CASSFRLQYGYTF; CDR3nt: TGTGCCAGCAGTTTTCGCTTACAGTATGGCTACACCTTC
abundance: many; d_gene: .; v_gene: TRBV12-3/TRBV12-4; j_gene: TRBJ2-2; CDR3aa: CASSLRPNTGELFF; CDR3nt: TGTGCCAGCAGTCTCCGGCCCAACACCGGGGAGCTGTTTTTT
abundance: few; d_gene: TRBD2; v_gene: TRBV6-5; j_gene: TRBJ2-5; CDR3aa: CASSPRRSGGEETQYF; CDR3nt: TGTGCCAGCAGCCCCCGCAGGAGCGGGGGGGAAGAGACCCAGTACTTC
abundance: few; d_gene: TRBD1; v_gene: TRBV6-5; j_gene: TRBJ2-2; CDR3aa: CASSSSRDRGSTGELFF; CDR3nt: TGTGCCAGCAGTTCATCCCGGGACAGGGGTAGCACCGGGGAGCTGTTTTTT
abundance: .; d_gene: .; v_gene: TRBV4-1; j_gene: TRBJ1-5; CDR3aa: CASSQDPGKDQPQHF; CDR3nt: TGTGCCAGCAGCCAAGATCCAGGAAAGGATCAGCCCCAGCATTTT
abundance: many; d_gene: TRBD2; v_gene: TRBV6-1; j_gene: TRBJ2-3; CDR3aa: CASSLGYGGAPDTQYF; CDR3nt: TGTGCCAGCAGTTTGGGGTACGGGGGGGCACCAGATACGCAGTATTTT
abundance: .; d_gene: TRBD1; v_gene: TRBV3-1; j_gene: TRBJ2-5; CDR3aa: CASSHNRGQETQYF; CDR3nt: TGTGCCAGCAGCCATAACAGGGGACAAGAGACCCAGTACTTC
abundance: .; d_gene: .; v_gene: TRBV15; j_gene: TRBJ1-5; CDR3aa: CATSRDGASNQPQHF; CDR3nt: TGTGCCACCAGCAGAGACGGGGCGAGCAATCAGCCCCAGCATTTT
abundance: .; d_gene: .; v_gene: TRBV12-3/TRBV12-4; j_gene: TRBJ1-1; CDR3aa: CASSLLGIEAFF; CDR3nt: TGTGCCAGCAGTTTACTGGGGATCGAAGCTTTCTTT
abundance: many; d_gene: .; v_gene: TRBV7-2; j_gene: TRBJ2-4; CDR3aa: CASSSIDEALNIQYF; CDR3nt: TGTGCCAGCAGTTCTATCGACGAAGCCTTAAACATTCAGTACTTC
abundance: .; d_gene: .; v_gene: TRBV27; j_gene: TRBJ2-5; CDR3aa: CASSLWGTGETQYF; CDR3nt: TGTGCCAGCAGTTTATGGGGGACGGGAGAGACCCAGTACTTC
abundance: few; d_gene: TRBD2; v_gene: TRBV27; j_gene: TRBJ2-1; CDR3aa: CASSPAGGLSSPNEQFF; CDR3nt: TGTGCCAGCAGTCCTGCGGGGGGTCTTTCAAGCCCCAATGAGCAGTTCTTC
abundance: many; d_gene: .; v_gene: TRBV12-3/TRBV12-4; j_gene: TRBJ2-1; CDR3aa: CASSFGTYNEQFF; CDR3nt: TGTGCCAGCAGCTTCGGGACCTACAATGAGCAGTTCTTC
abundance: few; d_gene: TRBD2; v_gene: TRBV27; j_gene: TRBJ2-1; CDR3aa: CATSGRGSSYNEQFF; CDR3nt: TGTGCCACTAGTGGGCGGGGGAGCTCCTACAATGAGCAGTTCTTC
abundance: .; d_gene: TRBD1; v_gene: TRBV7-2; j_gene: TRBJ1-2; CDR3aa: CANSGRGLWYGYTF; CDR3nt: TGTGCCAACAGCGGCAGGGGGCTCTGGTATGGCTACACCTTC
abundance: many; d_gene: TRBD1; v_gene: TRBV7-2; j_gene: TRBJ2-5; CDR3aa: CASSLPGGTGRETQYF; CDR3nt: TGTGCCAGCAGCCTCCCGGGTGGGACAGGGAGGGAGACCCAGTACTTC
abundance: few; d_gene: .; v_gene: TRBV5-1; j_gene: TRBJ2-3; CDR3aa: CASSLAATDTQYF; CDR3nt: TGCGCCAGCAGCTTGGCAGCCACAGATACGCAGTATTTT
abundance: .; d_gene: .; v_gene: TRBV12-5; j_gene: TRBJ1-1; CDR3aa: CASGENSEAFF; CDR3nt: TGTGCTAGTGGGGAGAATTCTGAAGCTTTCTTT
abundance: many; d_gene: TRBD2; v_gene: TRBV7-2; j_gene: TRBJ2-3; CDR3aa: CASSSSGGVNTDTQYF; CDR3nt: TGTGCCAGCAGCTCTAGCGGGGGGGTGAACACAGATACGCAGTATTTT
abundance: .; d_gene: TRBD2; v_gene: TRBV7-9; j_gene: TRBJ2-7; CDR3aa: CASSSYPGTSGVSSYEQYF; CDR3nt: TGTGCCAGCAGCTCCTATCCCGGGACTAGCGGGGTCAGCTCCTACGAGCAGTACTTC
abundance: .; d_gene: TRBD2; v_gene: TRBV9; j_gene: TRBJ2-2; CDR3aa: CASSVVAGGTGELFF; CDR3nt: TGTGCCAGCAGCGTAGTTGCGGGGGGCACCGGGGAGCTGTTTTTT
abundance: once; d_gene: .; v_gene: TRBV6-6; j_gene: TRBJ1-1; CDR3aa: CASSYVAVLDTEAFF; CDR3nt: TGTGCCAGCAGTTACGTCGCGGTTCTAGACACTGAAGCTTTCTTT